Below are 14 T cell receptor beta chains sequenced from a single sample in a study of T cell repertoires in cytomegalovirus infection. TCRdb re-analysed the reads in MiXCR, keeping a single row per CDR3 protein. Of approximately 770,000 distinct CDR3 sequences detected, 25% to 30% appear once; the ten largest clones hold around 13%. The antigens for these receptors are not known. This specimen consisted of cultured CD8+ T cells from PBMCs, obtained from culture after CMV antigen stimulation. The receptors stem from a human donor in good health (CMV status not recorded). Some clones in this sample may be carry-over from other donors' samples.

The chain recombines TRBV20-1 with TRBJ1-2, with 7 bases lining up with TRBD1. Germline trimming cut 6 bases from V and 5 bases from J; bases unmatched to any gene: 12. The CDR3 consists of 14 residues. Germline CDR1 and CDR2: DFQATT and SNEGSKA (reference sequence). CDR3 nucleotides: TGCAGTGCCCGAGATAGGGACAGCGGATATGGCTACACCTTC. Protein product: CSARDRDSGYGYTF.

The gene calls are TRBV19 and TRBJ2-4; D is perhaps TRBD2 (5 bases). CDR3 length equals 16 residues. Germline CDR1 LNHDA, CDR2 SQIVND (reference sequence). V gave up 0 bases and J gave up 0 bases, with 9 bases separating them. Here the CDR3 reads CASSIDLGEAKNIQYF. The CDR3, as DNA: TGTGCCAGTAGTATAGATCTGGGAGAAGCCAAAAACATTCAGTACTTC. The full variable domain, rest sourced from reference TRBV19 and TRBJ2-4, is DGGITQSPKYLFRKEGQNVTLSCEQNLNHDAMYWYRQDPGQGLRLIYYSQIVNDFQKGDIAEGYSVSREKKESFPLTVTSAQKNPTAFYLCASSIDLGEAKNIQYFGAGTRLSVL.

The chain has TRBV7-6 and TRBJ1-6, with D perhaps matching TRBD1 (6 bases). CDR1 and CDR2 from the germline V gene are SGHVS and FNYEAQ. Trimming took off 6 bases at V and 10 bases at J, with 22 bases between the two ends. The CDR3 covers 16 residues. The CDR3 DNA sequence: TGTGCCAGCAGTTCACATGCACAGGGTATGGGATCACCCCTCCACTTT. It is translated as CASSSHAQGMGSPLHF.

This chain links TRBV10-3 with TRBJ1-2; TRBD1 is a possible D gene (6 bases). CDR1 is ENHRY, CDR2 SYGVKD, per germline. The CDR3 is 14 residues long. The ends were cut back, 4 bases at V and 2 bases at J, with 11 bases in the middle. The CDR3: CAISAGGGNYGYTF. In nucleotides, the CDR3 is TGTGCCATCAGTGCAGGAGGGGGGAACTATGGCTACACCTTC.

To note about this clonotype: One end of the junction varies from germline; a read error may be responsible. The rearrangement links TRBV7-9 to TRBJ1-1; a weak D match, TRBD1 (5 bases). The CDR3 is 14 amino acids. The germline gives CDR1 SEHNR, CDR2 FQNEAQ (reference sequence). The CDR3 sequence: CVSSLPRAVTEAFF. The CDR3 nucleotides are TGTGTCAGCAGCTTACCCAGGGCCGTCACTGAAGCTTTCTTT.

The V and J genes are TRBV2 and TRBJ1-5; weak D call: TRBD1 (6 bases). CDR1 is SNHLY and CDR2 is FYNNEI in the germline V gene. The CDR3 sequence is 15 residues long. With 6 bases removed from V and 0 bases from J, the gap between germline ends came to 12 bases. The CDR3, as DNA: TGTGCCAGCAGAGCGGACAGTTATAGCAATCAGCCCCAGCATTTT. This encodes CASRADSYSNQPQHF.

V is TRBV6-5 and J is TRBJ2-5; D is ambiguous. There are 13 residues in the CDR3. Germline V CDR1 and CDR2: MNHEY, SVGAGI. Trimming took 6 bases from V and 2 from J, leaving 10 bases between them. The chain's CDR3 is CASSPRLQETQYF. The DNA for the CDR3 is TGTGCCAGCAGCCCACGGTTGCAAGAGACCCAGTACTTC.

This clonotype was observed a few times. The chain couples TRBV27 to TRBJ2-5; D unclear. Germline V gene sequence: CDR1 MNHEY, CDR2 SMNVEV (reference sequence). This CDR3 contains 14 residues. The germline V and J ends were trimmed by 8 bases and 4 bases, with 17 bases remaining between them. This CDR3 is CASSVGFWGETQYF. The CDR3 coding sequence is TGTGCCAGCTCGGTGGGGTTTTGGGGAGAGACCCAGTACTTC.

In this sample, this clonotype turned up many times. The V call is TRBV12-5, the J call TRBJ2-3; TRBD2 matches 10 bases. The V and J ends lost 0 bases and 2 bases, in that order; junction bases with no gene match: 2. CDR1 and CDR2 (germline): LGHNT, FRNRAP. The CDR3 spans 16 residues. The CDR3 reads CASGLVGLAATDTQYF. DNA of the CDR3: TGTGCTAGTGGTTTGGTAGGACTAGCGGCCACAGATACGCAGTATTTT.

This clonotype was seen more than once but under ten times. This chain joins TRBV7-6 and TRBJ2-1; 9 bases match TRBD2. The CDR3 spans 17 residues. Trimming at V came to 5 bases and at J to 1 base, leaving 9 bases not matched to a gene. From germline, CDR1 is SGHVS and CDR2 FNYEAQ. CDR3 amino acids: CASSPPPSGASYNEQFF. The DNA of the CDR3 is TGTGCCAGCAGCCCCCCCCCTAGCGGGGCTTCCTACAATGAGCAGTTCTTC.

This clonotype showed up just a few times. The chain couples TRBV2 to TRBJ1-5; D ambiguous. The CDR3 consists of 14 residues. V lost 1 base to trimming and J lost 1 base, with 5 bases between them. Germline lookup yields CDR1 SNHLY and CDR2 FYNNEI. In DNA, the CDR3 is TGTGCCAGCAGTGAAGGGCTAAGCAATCAGCCCCAGCATTTT. Its translation is CASSEGLSNQPQHF. Based on the CDR3 plus reference TRBV2 and TRBJ1-5, the full variable domain is EPEVTQTPSHQVTQMGQEVILRCVPISNHLYFYWYRQILGQKVEFLVSFYNNEISEKSEIFDDQFSVERPDGSNFTLKIRSTKLEDSAMYFCASSEGLSNQPQHFGDGTRLSIL.

This clonotype appeared a few times. The chain combines TRBV2 with TRBJ1-6, with a weak D call TRBD1 (5 bases). This CDR3 contains 14 residues. CDR1 and CDR2 from the germline V gene are SNHLY and FYNNEI. Trimming pared 1 base from V and 10 bases from J, leaving 11 bases between. CDR3 bases: TGTGCCAGCAGTGAAGTTGGGGCAGGCTCACCCCTCCACTTT. It translates to CASSEVGAGSPLHF. Full variable domain (rest looked up from reference TRBV2 and TRBJ1-6): EPEVTQTPSHQVTQMGQEVILRCVPISNHLYFYWYRQILGQKVEFLVSFYNNEISEKSEIFDDQFSVERPDGSNFTLKIRSTKLEDSAMYFCASSEVGAGSPLHFGNGTRLTVT.

V and J are TRBV27 and TRBJ2-7, with D possibly being TRBD2 (6 bases). Germline assignment: CDR1 MNHEY and CDR2 SMNVEV (reference sequence). The CDR3 is made up of 14 amino acids. V gave up 3 bases and J gave up 3 bases, with 12 bases separating them. The CDR3 DNA is TGTGCCAGCAGTTTCCGGGGAGGAAGCTACGAGCAGTACTTC. Translated: CASSFRGGSYEQYF.

This clonotype was seen many times. The chain has TRBV12-3 or TRBV12-4 and TRBJ2-5, with TRBD1 as a possible D gene (6 bases). The CDR3 consists of 16 residues. V was clipped by 6 bases and J by 1 base, with 18 bases between them. The CDR3 spells CASSQGPYWSQETQYF. The DNA for the CDR3 is TGTGCCAGCAGCCAGGGGCCCTACTGGAGCCAAGAGACCCAGTACTTC.